Each of the 21 T cell receptor beta chains below was sequenced from the same sample in a study of T cells in tumors after PD-1 blockade. Sequencing used immunoSEQ multiplex PCR; TCRdb keeps in-frame clones, though not all of them. The sample has 60,000 or so clones, roughly 78% seen once. Sequenced here: PBMCs, sampled before anti-PD-1 treatment. The receptors shown here come from a human donor with basal cell carcinoma.

This clone was seen once. This chain links TRBV7-8 with TRBJ1-3; weak D call: TRBD1 (5 bases). Germline CDR1 and CDR2: SGHVS and FQNEAQ. CDR3 length equals 15 residues. V was cut by 1 base and J by 1 base, with 8 bases left in between. CDR3 in DNA: TGTGCCAGCAGCTTAGTGGCAGGGTCTGGAAACACCATATATTTT. Translating gives CASSLVAGSGNTIYF.

V usage is TRBV11-3 and J usage is TRBJ2-3; D is perhaps TRBD1 or TRBD2 (6 bases each). Germline CDR1 SGHNT, CDR2 YENEEA. The CDR3 has 13 residues. V lost 5 bases, J lost 6 bases, and 12 bases lay in between. CDR3 sequence reads: CASSTGAGDTQYF. In nucleotides, the CDR3 is TGTGCCAGCAGCACGGGGGCAGGGGATACGCAGTATTTT.

The rearrangement uses TRBV6-1 and TRBJ2-5; no firm D call. CDR3 length: 14 residues. CDR1 is MNHNS, CDR2 SASEGT, per germline. The V end was cut by 2 bases, the J end by 5 bases, with 12 bases between. CDR3 sequence: CASSELNLRETQYF. CDR3 coding DNA: TGTGCCAGCAGTGAATTGAACCTCCGGGAGACCCAGTACTTC.

The chain's CDR3 is CASSKGFRVEGELFF. For the CDR3, the DNA is TGTGCCAGCAGCAAAGGGTTCAGGGTGGAAGGGGAGCTGTTTTTT. This chain connects TRBV21-1 to TRBJ2-2; TRBD1 reflects the table's D call only, with no check against the DNA. TRBV21-1 constitutes a pseudogene. This CDR3 has 15 amino acids.

The V call is TRBV5-4, the J call TRBJ1-2; D gene unclear. The CDR3 extends over 17 amino acids. Trimming shortened V by 0 bases and J by 2 bases, and 17 bases separated the two germline ends. Germline loops: CDR1 SGHNT, CDR2 YYREEE (reference sequence). The CDR3 loop reads CASSLDPGRSGNYGYTF. The CDR3 DNA reads as TGTGCCAGCAGCTTGGACCCCGGGCGTTCGGGCAACTATGGCTACACCTTC. Based on the CDR3 plus reference TRBV5-4 and TRBJ1-2, the full variable domain is ETGVTQSPTHLIKTRGQQVTLRCSSQSGHNTVSWYQQALGQGPQFIFQYYREEENGRGNFPPRFSGLQFPNYSSELNVNALELDDSALYLCASSLDPGRSGNYGYTFGSGTRLTVV.

This clone came up a few times. V is TRBV12-5 and J is TRBJ1-4; tentatively, D is TRBD1 (6 bases). CDR1 is LGHNT, CDR2 FRNRAP, per germline. This CDR3 has 16 residues. V lost 4 bases and J 7 bases, leaving 19 bases between the germline ends. The DNA of the CDR3 is TGTGCTAGTGGTTCGGGGGCCGCGCCCTGGGGTGAAAAACTGTTTTTT. Its translation: CASGSGAAPWGEKLFF.

The chain uses TRBV6-6 and TRBJ2-4; D remains unclear. This CDR3 has 12 amino acids. Trimming shortened V by 8 bases and J by 5 bases, and 10 bases separated the two germline ends. Germline V gene lookup returns CDR1 MNHNY and CDR2 SVGAGI (reference sequence). The CDR3: CASSVSQNIQYF. The CDR3, as DNA: TGTGCCAGCTCAGTCAGTCAAAACATTCAGTACTTC.

The chain links TRBV6-5 to TRBJ1-1; D unresolved. CDR1 and CDR2 (germline): MNHEY, SVGAGI. The CDR3 totals 14 residues. V lost 2 bases to trimming and J lost 2 bases, with 9 bases between them. The CDR3 region is CASSYPGRNTEAFF. The CDR3, as DNA: TGTGCCAGCAGTTACCCCGGCAGAAACACTGAAGCTTTCTTT.

This clone was seen a few times. The chain links TRBV19 to TRBJ2-1; D gene unclear. The CDR3 is 13 amino acids. V lost 0 bases to trimming and J lost 7 bases, with 7 bases between them. Germline CDR1 reads LNHDA; CDR2 reads SQIVND (reference sequence). The CDR3 bases are TGTGCCAGTAGTATAGATTGGCGGAATGAGCAGTTCTTC. It yields the protein CASSIDWRNEQFF.

This chain uses TRBV6-5 with TRBJ2-7, with 9 positions matching TRBD1. The CDR3 is 14 residues long. The V gene end was trimmed by 8 bases and the J gene end by 6 bases; junction bases not matched to a gene: 11. From germline, CDR1 is MNHEY and CDR2 SVGAGI. The CDR3: CASAQSRTGVEQYF. CDR3 DNA sequence: TGTGCCAGCGCACAAAGTAGGACAGGGGTCGAGCAGTACTTC.

The V gene is TRBV30, the J gene TRBJ1-3; a weak D match, TRBD1 (6 bases). V lost 4 bases, J lost 0 bases, and 13 bases lay in between. The CDR3 runs to 15 residues. CDR1 is GTSNPN and CDR2 is SVGIG in the germline V gene (reference sequence). In DNA form, the CDR3 reads TGTGCCTGGACGACAGGCCCTACCTCTGGAAACACCATATATTTT. The encoded protein is CAWTTGPTSGNTIYF.

The V gene is TRBV12-2, the J gene TRBJ1-4. TRBV12-2 is given as a pseudogene. The CDR3 totals 15 residues. The DNA for the CDR3 is TGTGCAAGTCGCTTCCCCCTAGGAGCCAATGAAAAACTGTTTTTT. Its translation: CASRFPLGANEKLFF.

This clone occurred many times. V gene TRBV4-1 combines with J gene TRBJ2-7, with D perhaps TRBD2 (5 bases). The germline V gene has CDR1 MGHRA and CDR2 YSYEKL. This CDR3 spans 17 amino acids. Trimming stripped 0 bases from V and 0 bases from J, with 15 bases between. Written as DNA, the CDR3 is TGCGCCAGCAGCCAAGATACCGCGGCAGGACTCTCCTACGAGCAGTACTTC. Translating it yields CASSQDTAAGLSYEQYF.

This clone has a single count. The chain uses TRBV19 and TRBJ1-1; 7 bases are a match to TRBD1. After removal of 5 bases from V and 5 bases from J, the junction contained 8 bases not matched to a gene. This CDR3 is built from 14 residues. Germline CDR1 and CDR2: LNHDA and SQIVND (reference sequence). CDR3 in DNA: TGTGCCAGTAGTTATGACAGGGATTTAACTGAAGCTTTCTTT. It yields the protein CASSYDRDLTEAFF.

In this sample, this clone turned up a few times. V usage is TRBV5-1 and J usage is TRBJ1-1; possibly TRBD1 for D (6 bases). CDR1 is SGHRS and CDR2 is YFSETQ in the germline V gene. V lost 7 bases and J lost 5, with 15 bases in between. The CDR3 has 13 amino acids. CDR3 DNA sequence: TGCGCCAGCCGAATTGGGACACGAACTGAAGCTTTCTTT. As protein: CASRIGTRTEAFF. Drawing the rest from reference TRBV5-1 and TRBJ1-1, the complete variable domain is KAGVTQTPRYLIKTRGQQVTLSCSPISGHRSVSWYQQTPGQGLQFLFEYFSETQRNKGNFPGRFSGRQFSNSRSEMNVSTLELGDSALYLCASRIGTRTEAFFGQGTRLTVV.

The chain joins TRBV4-1 to TRBJ2-6; TRBD2 agrees at 9 bases. Germline lookup yields CDR1 MGHRA and CDR2 YSYEKL. The CDR3 totals 17 residues. V trimming: 2 bases; J trimming: 4 bases; junction bases outside the gene matches: 6. The CDR3 is CASSQLRGGSGANVLTF. The CDR3 DNA reads as TGCGCCAGCAGCCAATTGCGGGGGGGCTCCGGGGCCAACGTCCTGACTTTC.

This clone was observed a few times. V is TRBV3-1 (or the pseudogene TRBV3-2) and J is TRBJ2-5, with TRBD2 matching over 8 bases. The germline V gene has CDR1 LGHDT and CDR2 YNNKEL (reference sequence). Germline trimming cut 0 bases from V and 0 bases from J; bases unmatched to any gene: 12. The CDR3 is made up of 19 amino acids. As DNA, the CDR3 is TGTGCCAGCAGCCAAGATCTGGAACTAGCGGATTCGTACCAAGAGACCCAGTACTTC. Translated, it gives CASSQDLELADSYQETQYF.

The V and J genes are TRBV19 and TRBJ2-7, with TRBD1 matching 7 bases. After removal of 6 bases from V and 2 bases from J, the junction contained 7 bases not matched to a gene. CDR3 size: 14 residues. Germline loops: CDR1 LNHDA, CDR2 SQIVND (reference sequence). CDR3 DNA sequence: TGTGCCAGTAGCGCAACAGGGGACACCTACGAGCAGTACTTC. Protein sequence: CASSATGDTYEQYF.

The J gene is TRBJ1-3, the V gene TRBV6-5, with D uncertain. The V gene lost 2 bases and the J gene lost 0 bases, with 8 bases spanning the gap. Germline V gene data show CDR1 as MNHEY and CDR2 as SVGAGI. CDR3 length: 15 amino acids. CDR3 DNA sequence: TGTGCCAGCAGTTACGGTGGAGCCTCTGGAAACACCATATATTTT. Amino acids: CASSYGGASGNTIYF.

The CDR3 coding sequence is TGTGCCAGCAGTTACTCGACCAGCAACAATGAGCAGTTCTTC. Amino acids: CASSYSTSNNEQFF. This chain joins TRBV6-5 and TRBJ2-1; D not certain. The CDR3 runs to 14 residues. Per the germline V gene, CDR1 is MNHEY and CDR2 is SVGAGI. The germline V and J ends were trimmed by 0 bases and 5 bases, with 8 bases remaining between them.

The chain is built from TRBV19 and TRBJ2-7; no clear D gene. Germline values: CDR1 LNHDA, CDR2 SQIVND (reference sequence). The CDR3 sequence is 14 residues long. The V gene lost 6 bases and the J gene lost 1 base, with 13 bases spanning the gap. Here the CDR3 DNA reads TGTGCCAGTAGCCAAAATACACGGTCCTACGAGCAGTACTTC. Encoded protein: CASSQNTRSYEQYF.